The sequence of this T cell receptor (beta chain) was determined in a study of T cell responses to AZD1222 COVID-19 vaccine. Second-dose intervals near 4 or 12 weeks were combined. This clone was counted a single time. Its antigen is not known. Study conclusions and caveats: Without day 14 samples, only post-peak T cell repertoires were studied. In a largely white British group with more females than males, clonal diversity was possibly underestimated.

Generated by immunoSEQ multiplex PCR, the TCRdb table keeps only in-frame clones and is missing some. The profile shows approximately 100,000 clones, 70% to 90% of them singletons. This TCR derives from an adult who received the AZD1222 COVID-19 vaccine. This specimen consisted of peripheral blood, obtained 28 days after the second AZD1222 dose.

In nucleotides, the CDR3 is TGTGCCAGCAGTTACTACAGGGGACGAGGCTATGGCTACACCTTC. Amino acid sequence: CASSYYRGRGYGYTF. The chain combines TRBV6-5 with TRBJ1-2; 7 bases are shared with TRBD1. Trimming at V came to 1 base and at J to 4 bases, leaving 6 bases not matched to a gene. CDR1 MNHEY and CDR2 SVGAGI come from the germline V gene. CDR3 length: 15 residues.